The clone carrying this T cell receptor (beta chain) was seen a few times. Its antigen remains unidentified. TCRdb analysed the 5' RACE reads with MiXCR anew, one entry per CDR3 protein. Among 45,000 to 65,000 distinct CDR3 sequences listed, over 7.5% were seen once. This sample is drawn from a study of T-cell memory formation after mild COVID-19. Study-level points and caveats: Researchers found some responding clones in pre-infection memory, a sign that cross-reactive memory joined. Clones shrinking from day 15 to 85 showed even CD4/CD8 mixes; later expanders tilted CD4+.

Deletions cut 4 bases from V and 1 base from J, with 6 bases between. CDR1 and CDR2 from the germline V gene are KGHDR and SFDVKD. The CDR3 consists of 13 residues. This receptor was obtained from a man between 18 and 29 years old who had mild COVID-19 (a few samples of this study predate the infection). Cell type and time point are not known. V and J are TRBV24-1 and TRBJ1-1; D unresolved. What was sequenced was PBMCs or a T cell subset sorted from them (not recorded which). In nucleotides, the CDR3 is TGTGCCACCAGTGAACACAGGAACACTGAAGCTTTCTTT. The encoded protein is CATSEHRNTEAFF.